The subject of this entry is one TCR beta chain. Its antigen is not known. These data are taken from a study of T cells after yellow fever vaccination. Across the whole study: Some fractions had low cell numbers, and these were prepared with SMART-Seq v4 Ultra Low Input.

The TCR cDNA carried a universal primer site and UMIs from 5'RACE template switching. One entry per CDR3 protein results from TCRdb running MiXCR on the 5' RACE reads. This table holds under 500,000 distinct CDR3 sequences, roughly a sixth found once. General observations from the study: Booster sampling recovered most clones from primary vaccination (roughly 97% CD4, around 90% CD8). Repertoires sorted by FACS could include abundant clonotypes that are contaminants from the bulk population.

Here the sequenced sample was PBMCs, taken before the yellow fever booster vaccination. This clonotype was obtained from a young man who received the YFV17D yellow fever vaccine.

CDR3 coding DNA: TGCGCCAGCAGCCAAGTAGTTGGATTCACAGATACGCAGTATTTT. Its protein is CASSQVVGFTDTQYF. The chain links TRBV4-1 to TRBJ2-3; D uncertain. Germline CDR1 is MGHRA and CDR2 is YSYEKL. V lost 1 base and J lost 2, with 10 bases in between. The CDR3 totals 15 residues.